The present T cell receptor (beta chain) was sequenced within a study of spatial heterogeneity in lung cancer. Study in general: A total of over 70 untreated early-stage non-small cell lung cancer patients served as donors.

MiXCR, run by TCRdb on the 5' RACE reads, gives a single entry per CDR3 protein. This sample yields about 120,000 distinct CDR3 sequences, of which 10% to 15% are seen a single time; around a sixth belongs to the top ten. The study, taken as a whole, reports: Ubiquitous expanded tumor TCRs appeared in blood more at resection than follow-up.

This sample's time point: blood at routine non-recurrence follow-up after resection. Tumor, nontumor lung or frozen PBMC supplied whole RNA, sequenced without sorting. This clonotype showed up just a few times. Its antigen is still unknown. The CDR3 consists of 15 residues. Germline loops: CDR1 SGHNT, CDR2 YYREEE (reference sequence). V was trimmed by 2 bases and J by 4 bases, leaving 15 bases between them. Sequenced here: PBMCs, sampled at follow-up. This chain uses TRBV5-4 with TRBJ1-1; no firm D call. This clonotype originated in a male donor with early-stage non-small cell lung cancer. The CDR3 here is CASSLGSSVTTEAFF. In DNA, the CDR3 is TGTGCCAGCAGCTTAGGTTCGAGTGTTACCACTGAAGCTTTCTTT.